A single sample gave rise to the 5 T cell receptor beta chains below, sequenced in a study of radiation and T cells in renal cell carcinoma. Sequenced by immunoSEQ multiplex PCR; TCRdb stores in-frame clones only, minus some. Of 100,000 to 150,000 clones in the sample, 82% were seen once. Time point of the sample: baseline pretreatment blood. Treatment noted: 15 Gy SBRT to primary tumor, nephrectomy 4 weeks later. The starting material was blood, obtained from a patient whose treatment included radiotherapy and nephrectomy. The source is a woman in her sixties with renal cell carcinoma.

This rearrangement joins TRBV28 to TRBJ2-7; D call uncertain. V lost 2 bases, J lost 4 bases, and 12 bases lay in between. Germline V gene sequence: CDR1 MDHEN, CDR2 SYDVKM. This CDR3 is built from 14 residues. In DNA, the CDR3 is TGTGCCAGCAGTTTAACGGAGACCCAGTACGAGCAGTACTTC. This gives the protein CASSLTETQYEQYF.

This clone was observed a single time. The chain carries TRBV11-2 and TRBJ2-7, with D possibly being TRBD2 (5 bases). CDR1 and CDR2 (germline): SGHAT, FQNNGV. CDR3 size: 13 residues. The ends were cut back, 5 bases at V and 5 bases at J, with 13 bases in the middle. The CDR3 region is CASSRPGGDEQYF. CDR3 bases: TGTGCCAGCAGCCGTCCAGGAGGCGACGAGCAGTACTTC.

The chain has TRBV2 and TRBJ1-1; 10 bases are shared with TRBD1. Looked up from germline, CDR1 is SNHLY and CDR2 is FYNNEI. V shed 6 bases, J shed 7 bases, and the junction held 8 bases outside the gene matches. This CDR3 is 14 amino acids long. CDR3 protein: CASRRTGGSLEAFF. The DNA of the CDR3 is TGTGCCAGCAGGCGGACAGGGGGGTCACTTGAAGCTTTCTTT.

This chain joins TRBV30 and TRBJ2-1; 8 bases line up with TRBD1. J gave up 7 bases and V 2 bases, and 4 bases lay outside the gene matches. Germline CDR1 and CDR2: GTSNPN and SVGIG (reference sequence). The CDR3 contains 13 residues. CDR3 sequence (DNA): TGTGCCTGGAGTTGGACAGGGTATAATGAGCAGTTCTTC. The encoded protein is CAWSWTGYNEQFF.

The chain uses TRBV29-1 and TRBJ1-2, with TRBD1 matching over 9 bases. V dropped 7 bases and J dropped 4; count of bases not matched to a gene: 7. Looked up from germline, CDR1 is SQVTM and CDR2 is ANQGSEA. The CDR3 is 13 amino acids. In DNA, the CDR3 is TGCAGCGCGGGGGACAGGGCTGGCTATGGCTACACCTTC. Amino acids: CSAGDRAGYGYTF.